The 8 T cell receptor beta chains given below trace back to one sample, sequenced in a study of CD8+ T cells in alopecia areata. As the sequencing template, cDNA was produced by extracting RNA and reverse transcribing it. Only in-frame clones appear in the TCRdb table, and some are missing; sequencing was by immunoSEQ multiplex PCR. The table has about 120,000 clones, approximately 49% seen once. The sequences come from CD8+ T cells sorted from blood, collected at week 0. The origin of the receptors is a human donor with alopecia areata.

This clone occurred once. The chain uses TRBV29-1 and TRBJ2-1; TRBD2 matches 14 bases. Looked up from germline, CDR1 is SQVTM and CDR2 is ANQGSEA. J was trimmed by 0 bases and V by 7 bases; bases with no gene match: 5. The CDR3 extends over 16 amino acids. The CDR3 bases are TGCAGCGGGGCGGGGACTAGCGGGAGCTCCTACAATGAGCAGTTCTTC. Its translation: CSGAGTSGSSYNEQFF.

This rearrangement joins TRBV29-1 to TRBJ2-5; D gene ambiguous. Near its end, the DNA agrees better with TRBJ2-7, so the J call may be wrong. Germline V lookup: CDR1 SQVTM, CDR2 ANQGSEA. This CDR3 region has 12 residues. The CDR3 DNA reads TGCAGCGTTGTGACTTCAACCTACGAGCAGTACTTC. Translating it yields CSVVTSTYEQYF.

The V and J genes are TRBV7-9 and TRBJ1-2; 7 nucleotides match TRBD1. The CDR3 loop spans 17 amino acids. The V gene end was trimmed by 2 bases and the J gene end by 3 bases; junction bases not matched to a gene: 12. In germline, CDR1 is SEHNR, CDR2 FQNEAQ (reference sequence). The chain's CDR3 is CASSLPQQTGKDYGYTF. CDR3 bases: TGTGCCAGCAGCTTACCACAACAGACAGGGAAGGACTATGGCTACACCTTC.

The chain combines TRBV5-1 with TRBJ2-1; perhaps TRBD1 as D (5 bases). The V end lost 5 bases, the J end lost 9 bases, and 15 bases lay between the germline ends. Germline-derived CDR1 and CDR2 are SGHRS and YFSETQ. The CDR3 runs to 13 residues. DNA for the CDR3: TGCGCCAGCAGTTTGCTCAGGGAAGGTGAGCAGTTCTTC. Amino acids: CASSLLREGEQFF.

The chain is built from TRBV15 and TRBJ2-3; no definite D call. Trimming removed 2 bases from V and 4 bases from J, with 4 bases in between. The CDR3 contains 12 residues. Germline V CDR1 and CDR2: LNHNV, YYDKDF (reference sequence). DNA of the CDR3: TGTGCCACCAGCAGACCCCCAGATACGCAGTATTTT. Translated: CATSRPPDTQYF.

V and J are TRBV2 and TRBJ2-5; 8 bases are a match to TRBD1. V shed 3 bases, J shed 3 bases, and the junction held 3 bases outside the gene matches. In germline, CDR1 is SNHLY, CDR2 FYNNEI. The CDR3 contains 14 residues. The chain's CDR3 is CASSDGGQEETQYF. DNA of the CDR3: TGTGCCAGCAGTGATGGGGGACAGGAAGAGACCCAGTACTTC.

This clone showed up just a few times. This rearrangement joins TRBV11-2 to TRBJ2-3; a possible D gene is TRBD2 (6 bases). CDR3 length: 17 residues. Per germline, CDR1 SGHAT and CDR2 FQNNGV. Between the trimmed V and J ends, which lost 0 bases and 2 bases, there was a span of 15 bases. CDR3 protein: CASSLDRVWGDTDTQYF. DNA for the CDR3: TGTGCCAGCAGCTTAGATCGCGTTTGGGGGGACACAGATACGCAGTATTTT. Full variable domain (outside the CDR3, taken from reference TRBV11-2 and TRBJ2-3): EAGVAQSPRYKIIEKRQSVAFWCNPISGHATLYWYQQILGQGPKLLIQFQNNGVVDDSQLPKDRFSAERLKGVDSTLKIQPAKLEDSAVYLCASSLDRVWGDTDTQYFGPGTRLTVL.

The rearrangement links TRBV5-6 to TRBJ2-2; D possibly corresponds to TRBD1 (5 bases). CDR1 is SGHDT and CDR2 is YYEEEE in the germline V gene. The V and J ends lost 4 bases and 6 bases respectively, with 7 bases between them. This CDR3 has 12 amino acids. The CDR3 coding sequence is TGTGCCAGCAGCCCAGGGCCCGGGGAGCTGTTTTTT. It is translated as CASSPGPGELFF.